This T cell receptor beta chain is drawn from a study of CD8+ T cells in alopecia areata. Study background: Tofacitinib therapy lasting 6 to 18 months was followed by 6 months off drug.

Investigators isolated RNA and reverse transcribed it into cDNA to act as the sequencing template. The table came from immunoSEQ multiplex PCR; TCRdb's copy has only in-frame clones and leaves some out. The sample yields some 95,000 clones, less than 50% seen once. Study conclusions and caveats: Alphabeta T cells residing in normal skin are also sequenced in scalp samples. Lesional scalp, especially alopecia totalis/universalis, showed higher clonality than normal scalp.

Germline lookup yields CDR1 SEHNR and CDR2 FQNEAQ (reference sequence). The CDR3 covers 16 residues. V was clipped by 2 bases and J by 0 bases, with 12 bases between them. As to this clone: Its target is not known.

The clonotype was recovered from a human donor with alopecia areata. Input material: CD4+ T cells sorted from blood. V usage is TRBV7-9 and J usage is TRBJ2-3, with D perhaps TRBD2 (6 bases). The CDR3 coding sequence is TGTGCCAGCAGCTTATCTGCTAGCGAGAGCACAGATACGCAGTATTTT. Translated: CASSLSASESTDTQYF.